This T cell receptor (beta chain) was retrieved from a study of monozygotic twins with inflammatory bowel disease. TCRdb reprocessed the 5' RACE reads, keeping one entry per CDR3 protein, no DNA. Its listing shows 350,000 to 550,000 distinct CDR3 sequences. Concerning this clonotype itself: Its antigen is undetermined.

Study-level points and caveats: Distinction of different T cell subtypes was not possible. Repertoire likeness was no different across concordant and discordant twins, perhaps owing to restricted power. By inverse Simpson index, TCRbeta diversity was lower in IBD patients than in healthy co-twins.

The CDR3 is 15 residues long. The V gene's germline CDR1 is SGHTA and CDR2 FQGNSA. The sequence was collected from a human donor with ulcerative colitis or Crohn's disease, or a healthy co-twin of an affected twin (not recorded which). The material sequenced was blood. The chain recombines TRBV7-2 with TRBJ1-4. The CDR3 is CASSAYGTTNEKLFF.